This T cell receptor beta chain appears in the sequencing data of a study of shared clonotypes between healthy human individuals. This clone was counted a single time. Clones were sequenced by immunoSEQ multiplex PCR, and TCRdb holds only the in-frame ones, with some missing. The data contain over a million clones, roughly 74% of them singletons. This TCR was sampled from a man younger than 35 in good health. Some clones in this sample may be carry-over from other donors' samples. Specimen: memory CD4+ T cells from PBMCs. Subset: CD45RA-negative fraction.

CDR3 in amino acids: CASSLSRGGAGEKLFF. The DNA of the CDR3 is TGTGCCAGCAGCCTATCTCGTGGGGGGGCTGGTGAAAAACTGTTTTTT. J is TRBJ1-4 and V is TRBV11-2; TRBD1 is a possible D gene (6 bases). V gave up 5 bases and J gave up 7 bases, with 20 bases separating them. The CDR3 covers 16 residues. Germline assignment: CDR1 SGHAT and CDR2 FQNNGV.